What follows are 27 T cell receptor beta chains derived from one specimen sequenced in a study of T cell changes during pregnancy in multiple sclerosis (dated by TCRdb to about 2019). The method behind the library was the immunoSEQ multiplex PCR assay. TCRdb mirrors the immuneACCESS table, restricted to in-frame sequences. Some clones are absent from its copies; in checked studies, under half trace to an unresolved V gene, and the reason for the others is unknown. This sample has 60,000 to 75,000 clones in its table, and roughly 92% of those were observed once. Less than 2% of the sample is in the top ten clones. The source was peripheral blood, collected in the second trimester of pregnancy. The source of these receptors is a female donor with multiple sclerosis, enrolled in a pregnancy study.

The chain links TRBV15 to TRBJ1-2, with a weak D call TRBD1 (6 bases). The V gene lost 1 base and the J gene lost 4 bases, with 16 bases spanning the gap. The germline CDR1 and CDR2 sequences are LNHNV and YYDKDF (reference sequence). This CDR3 comprises 16 residues. CDR3 in DNA: TGTGCCACCAGCAGAGGTTCCGGACAGTTCCTCTATGGCTACACCTTC. Its translation is CATSRGSGQFLYGYTF.

This clone was detected only once. The rearrangement joins TRBV28 to TRBJ1-5; no firm D call. Trimming removed 6 bases at V and 5 bases at J, with 17 bases between. This CDR3 is built from 15 residues. The germline V gene has CDR1 MDHEN and CDR2 SYDVKM. The chain's CDR3 is CASSLTLVLYQPQHF. CDR3 nucleotides: TGTGCCAGCAGCCTGACACTGGTCCTTTATCAGCCCCAGCATTTT.

The rearrangement joins TRBV18 to TRBJ1-2; a weak D match, TRBD1 (5 bases). V dropped 6 bases and J dropped 5 bases, with 19 bases sitting between them. The CDR3 covers 15 residues. CDR1 and CDR2 (germline): KGHSH, LQKENI. The CDR3 loop is CASSPGTADFYGYTF. DNA for the CDR3: TGTGCCAGCTCGCCCGGGACTGCCGATTTTTATGGCTACACCTTC.

This clone was found once. J is TRBJ2-1 and V is TRBV2; the match to TRBD1 covers 7 bases. V was pared by 5 bases and J by 3 bases, with 16 bases of the junction left unmatched. Germline loops: CDR1 SNHLY, CDR2 FYNNEI. This CDR3 region has 18 residues. In DNA form, the CDR3 reads TGTGCCAGCAGTTGGGACCAGGGGGTGGGTGGGGTCTACAATGAGCAGTTCTTC. Translating it yields CASSWDQGVGGVYNEQFF.

This chain joins TRBV18 and TRBJ1-2, with 10 positions matching TRBD1. CDR3 length: 15 residues. Trimming took 3 bases from V and 2 from J; bases not matched to a gene: 3. Germline V gene data show CDR1 as KGHSH and CDR2 as LQKENI. CDR3 in amino acids: CASSPKGQGNYGYTF. CDR3 in DNA: TGTGCCAGCTCACCTAAGGGACAGGGGAACTATGGCTACACCTTC.

CDR3 coding DNA: TGTGCCAGTACGCGAGGGGGACCCGCTGGGAGCTACACCTTC. As protein: CASTRGGPAGSYTF. The V call is TRBV6-1, the J call TRBJ1-2, with a tentative D call TRBD1 (6 bases). The CDR3 extends over 14 amino acids. Trimming cost V 9 bases and J 9 bases, with 23 bases left between them. Germline V CDR1 and CDR2: MNHNS, SASEGT.

This chain's CDR3 is CASSSGHPAGEKLFF. As DNA, the CDR3 is TGTGCCAGCTCATCCGGACACCCCGCTGGAGAAAAACTGTTTTTT. The chain combines TRBV18 with TRBJ1-4; a possible D gene is TRBD1 (5 bases). The germline CDR1 and CDR2 sequences are KGHSH and LQKENI. The CDR3 has 15 amino acids. Trimming stripped 5 bases from V and 8 bases from J, with 18 bases between. The variable domain in full, completed from reference TRBV18 and TRBJ1-4, reads NAGVMQNPRHLVRRRGQEARLRCSPMKGHSHVYWYRQLPEEGLKFMVYLQKENIIDESGMPKERFSAEFPKEGPSILRIQQVVRGDSAAYFCASSSGHPAGEKLFFGSGTQLSVL.

V gene TRBV30 combines with J gene TRBJ1-1; 12 nucleotides match TRBD1. Germline CDR1 is GTSNPN and CDR2 is SVGIG (reference sequence). The CDR3 sequence is 13 residues long. Trimming at V came to 5 bases and at J to 3 bases, leaving 1 base not matched to a gene. DNA for the CDR3: TGTGCCTGGGGGACAGGGGGCGACACTGAAGCTTTCTTT. The encoded protein is CAWGTGGDTEAFF.

This clone was counted a few times. The genes are TRBV6-5 and TRBJ1-5; a possible D gene is TRBD1 (6 bases). V lost 2 bases and J lost 2, with 10 bases in between. Germline values: CDR1 MNHEY, CDR2 SVGAGI. The CDR3 is 15 amino acids. DNA for the CDR3: TGTGCCAGCAGTTACCCCAGGGGACGCAATCAGCCCCAGCATTTT. It yields the protein CASSYPRGRNQPQHF.

The rearrangement joins TRBV4-3 to TRBJ2-2; unclear D gene. V was cut by 0 bases and J by 7 bases, with 15 bases left in between. The germline gives CDR1 LGHNA, CDR2 YSLEER. This CDR3 is built from 16 residues. CDR3 DNA: TGCGCCAGCAGCCAAGAGATCGTAAGCTCGGTCGGGGAGCTGTTTTTT. Translating it yields CASSQEIVSSVGELFF.

This chain uses TRBV19 with TRBJ1-1; D perhaps matches TRBD1 (6 bases). The V end was cut by 3 bases, the J end by 4 bases, with 18 bases between. CDR1 is LNHDA, CDR2 SQIVND, per germline (reference sequence). CDR3 length equals 16 residues. The CDR3 here is CASSILGLTGITEAFF. The DNA of the CDR3 is TGTGCCAGTAGTATCTTGGGTTTAACAGGGATCACTGAAGCTTTCTTT.

The chain couples TRBV27 to TRBJ2-7, with 8 bases lining up with TRBD2. The junction had 5 bases not matched to a gene; V was cut back by 5 bases and J by 2 bases. Germline V gene data show CDR1 as MNHEY and CDR2 as SMNVEV (reference sequence). CDR3 size: 14 residues. This chain's CDR3 is CASSATSVAYEQYF. CDR3 nucleotides: TGTGCCAGCAGTGCGACTAGCGTAGCCTACGAGCAGTACTTC.

The chain uses TRBV6-1 and TRBJ1-1; a possible D gene is TRBD1 (5 bases). The CDR3 is made up of 14 amino acids. Germline values: CDR1 MNHNS, CDR2 SASEGT. The germline V and J ends were trimmed by 2 bases and 3 bases, with 10 bases remaining between them. In DNA, the CDR3 is TGTGCCAGCAGTGAATTTTCAGGGTACACTGAAGCTTTCTTT. It translates to CASSEFSGYTEAFF.

With respect to this clone: Other DNA sequences in the same sample also yield this CDR3. The CDR3 DNA reads as TGTGCCATCAGTGATCGGAACACTGAAGCTTTCTTT. As protein: CAISDRNTEAFF. J is TRBJ1-1 and V is TRBV10-3; D ambiguous. The length of the CDR3 is 12 residues. The germline V gene encodes CDR1 ENHRY and CDR2 SYGVKD. V dropped 3 bases and J dropped 1 base, with 3 bases sitting between them.

The chain recombines TRBV5-4 with TRBJ2-1, with a weak D call TRBD1 (7 bases). V lost 4 bases and J lost 4, with 15 bases in between. Germline V gene data show CDR1 as SGHNT and CDR2 as YYREEE (reference sequence). The CDR3 spans 15 residues. CDR3 in DNA: TGTGCCAGCAGCACGACAGGGAGGAAATACAATGAGCAGTTCTTC. Translated: CASSTTGRKYNEQFF.

The J gene is TRBJ1-3, the V gene TRBV2; weak D call: TRBD1 (5 bases). Germline values: CDR1 SNHLY, CDR2 FYNNEI. The CDR3 length is 15 residues. V lost 4 bases, J lost 3 bases, and 13 bases lay in between. The CDR3 DNA sequence: TGTGCCAGCAGTGTTGGAGGGGCGGGTGGAAACACCATATATTTT. Translating it yields CASSVGGAGGNTIYF. Variable domain in full (rest from reference TRBV2 and TRBJ1-3): EPEVTQTPSHQVTQMGQEVILRCVPISNHLYFYWYRQILGQKVEFLVSFYNNEISEKSEIFDDQFSVERPDGSNFTLKIRSTKLEDSAMYFCASSVGGAGGNTIYFGEGSWLTVV.

V gene TRBV6-1 combines with J gene TRBJ2-7; D perhaps matches TRBD2 (6 bases). Trimming stripped 2 bases from V and 0 bases from J, with 8 bases between. The CDR3 has 14 residues. From germline, CDR1 is MNHNS and CDR2 SASEGT. The CDR3, as DNA: TGTGCCAGCAGTGAATGGGGGGACTCCTACGAGCAGTACTTC. Its protein product is CASSEWGDSYEQYF.

This sequence joins TRBV5-1 and TRBJ2-7, with unresolved D. Between the trimmed V and J ends, which lost 0 bases and 3 bases, there was a span of 7 bases. Germline V lookup: CDR1 SGHRS, CDR2 YFSETQ. The CDR3 covers 13 residues. The CDR3 here is CASSLDYGYEQYF. The CDR3 DNA reads as TGCGCCAGCAGCTTGGATTACGGCTACGAGCAGTACTTC.

The rearrangement joins TRBV11-2 to TRBJ1-2, with TRBD1 identical over 7 bases. This CDR3 is built from 14 residues. Germline lookup yields CDR1 SGHAT and CDR2 FQNNGV. V trimming: 5 bases; J trimming: 8 bases; junction bases outside the gene matches: 11. The CDR3: CASSATGQVGGYTF. The DNA for the CDR3 is TGTGCCAGCAGCGCGACAGGGCAAGTGGGCGGCTACACCTTC.

In its sample, this clone was seen a few times. J is TRBJ1-5 and V is TRBV6-1, with no clear D. V was trimmed by 4 bases and J by 0 bases, leaving 4 bases between them. The CDR3 runs 13 residues. Germline V CDR1 and CDR2: MNHNS, SASEGT. The CDR3 nucleotides read TGTGCCAGCAGTGTTCATAGCAATCAGCCCCAGCATTTT. Protein product: CASSVHSNQPQHF.

As DNA, the CDR3 is TGTGCCAGTGCACGGACAACATCCTCCTACGAGCAGTACTTC. This sequence encodes CASARTTSSYEQYF. The V call is TRBV6-1, the J call TRBJ2-7; possible D gene TRBD1, 5 bases. Trimming pared 9 bases from V and 0 bases from J, leaving 15 bases between. Germline CDR1 MNHNS, CDR2 SASEGT. This CDR3 region has 14 residues.

This chain joins TRBV27 and TRBJ1-1, with 9 bases lining up with TRBD1. The CDR3 totals 15 residues. Germline V lookup: CDR1 MNHEY, CDR2 SMNVEV (reference sequence). V trimming: 6 bases; J trimming: 5 bases; junction bases outside the gene matches: 10. Here the CDR3 reads CASRPVGTGWTEAFF. CDR3 DNA sequence: TGTGCCAGCAGACCGGTCGGGACAGGGTGGACTGAAGCTTTCTTT.

The gene calls are TRBV2 and TRBJ1-3; TRBD1 might be the D (5 bases). V was cut by 5 bases and J by 0 bases, with 14 bases left in between. Germline V lookup: CDR1 SNHLY, CDR2 FYNNEI. CDR3 length: 16 residues. CDR3 DNA: TGTGCCAGCAGTCCCCGTGGAGGGACCTCTGGAAACACCATATATTTT. Amino acids: CASSPRGGTSGNTIYF.

This chain connects TRBV28 to TRBJ2-7, with D unresolved. The CDR3 extends over 15 amino acids. CDR1 is MDHEN and CDR2 is SYDVKM in the germline V gene. The V gene lost 2 bases and the J gene lost 4 bases, with 15 bases spanning the gap. The CDR3 nucleotides are TGTGCCAGCAGTTTACTGGGCCCTTTCTCTTACGAGCAGTACTTC. This gives the protein CASSLLGPFSYEQYF.

Points on this clone: A read error may produce the germline difference seen at one junction end. V is TRBV7-9 and J is TRBJ1-2; 9 nucleotides agree with TRBD1. This CDR3 has 11 residues. Germline CDR1 reads SEHNR; CDR2 reads FQNEAQ (reference sequence). The CDR3 DNA follows: TGTGCCAGCAGCTTCCGGGACAGGGTGGGCTTC. Translated, it gives CASSFRDRVGF. The complete variable domain, with remaining parts taken from reference TRBV7-9 and TRBJ1-2, reads DTGVSQNPRHKITKRGQNVTFRCDPISEHNRLYWYRQTLGQGPEFLTYFQNEAQLEKSRLLSDRFSAERPKGSFSTLEIQRTEQGDSAMYLCASSFRDRVGFGSGTRLTVV.

The chain carries TRBV5-1 and TRBJ1-3; 9 bases align to TRBD1. Germline assignment: CDR1 SGHRS and CDR2 YFSETQ. This CDR3 region has 18 residues. The trim removed 1 base at V and 1 base at J, leaving 9 bases unmatched. The CDR3 region is CASSLSQGALSSGNTIYF. DNA of the CDR3: TGCGCCAGCAGCTTGTCACAGGGGGCCCTTTCTTCTGGAAACACCATATATTTT.

V usage is TRBV7-9 and J usage is TRBJ2-5; 7 bases map to TRBD2. CDR3 length: 15 amino acids. From germline, CDR1 is SEHNR and CDR2 FQNEAQ (reference sequence). J gave up 5 bases and V 1 base, and 7 bases lay outside the gene matches. Here the CDR3 DNA reads TGTGCCAGCAGCTTAGGGGAGCGGGAATGGGAGACCCAGTACTTC. Protein sequence: CASSLGEREWETQYF.